This T cell receptor (beta chain) is from a study of T cell responses to AZD1222 COVID-19 vaccine. Study summary: The study pooled second doses at about 4 or about 12 weeks.

TCRdb's copy holds only in-frame clones and misses some; the assay was immunoSEQ multiplex PCR. The sample has 130,000 or so clones, 86% seen once. Findings of the study overall: Rises in breadth and depth of Spike-specific TCRs came after two AZD1222 doses.

This clone appeared once. Antigen: not known. V gave up 5 bases and J gave up 4 bases, with 11 bases separating them. Germline CDR1 and CDR2: SGHTA and FQGTGA. CDR3 length equals 13 residues. This specimen was peripheral blood, taken on day 0 of AZD1222 vaccination. V gene TRBV7-3 combines with J gene TRBJ1-2; D is unresolved. The TCR comes from an adult in good health. CDR3 sequence (DNA): TGTGCCAGCAGCCAGGAGGGAAGCTATGGCTACACCTTC. The encoded protein is CASSQEGSYGYTF.